Shown below are 14 T cell receptor beta chains from a single sample sequenced in a study of beta chain features in type 1 diabetes. Study-wide results and caveats: Among patients with Type 1 diabetes, TCRB CDR3s were moderately but significantly shorter in every one of the four CD4+ subsets.

Sequenced material consisted of expressed TCRB transcripts (all of the isolated RNA was reverse transcribed). Data came from immunoSEQ multiplex PCR; TCRdb stores just in-frame clones and leaves some out. The sample has 300,000 to 400,000 clones, roughly 14% seen once. No antigens are known for them. The sequencing sample was made of naive CD4+ T cells from blood. The receptor set was obtained from a young woman with type 1 diabetes.

In this sample, this clone turned up a few times. The rearrangement uses TRBV2 and TRBJ2-7; 7 bases line up with TRBD1. Germline trimming cut 8 bases from V and 2 bases from J; bases unmatched to any gene: 15. Looked up from germline, CDR1 is SNHLY and CDR2 is FYNNEI. The CDR3 sequence is 16 residues long. The CDR3 is CASYDVWDRRPYEQYF. The CDR3 DNA reads as TGTGCCAGCTACGACGTATGGGACAGAAGGCCCTACGAGCAGTACTTC.

This sequence joins TRBV15 and TRBJ2-5; 12 nucleotides align to TRBD2. V lost 0 bases, J lost 5 bases, and 7 bases stayed unmatched. CDR1 LNHNV and CDR2 YYDKDF come from the germline V gene (reference sequence). The length of the CDR3 is 17 residues. The CDR3, as DNA: TGTGCCACCAGCAGAGATGGTCTAGCGGGAGGGTGGGAGACCCAGTACTTC. Its translation is CATSRDGLAGGWETQYF.

This clone was detected only a few times. The chain uses TRBV18 and TRBJ2-2, with 8 bases fitting TRBD2. The CDR3 covers 15 residues. Germline CDR1 KGHSH, CDR2 LQKENI. V shed 2 bases and J 7 bases; nucleotides not matched to a gene: 6. This chain's CDR3 is CASSPGAGVLGELFF. CDR3 coding DNA: TGTGCCAGCTCACCAGGAGCGGGAGTGCTCGGGGAGCTGTTTTTT.

This sequence joins TRBV5-4 and TRBJ2-3, with D possibly matching TRBD1 (6 bases). CDR1 and CDR2 (germline): SGHNT, YYREEE (reference sequence). This CDR3 has 13 amino acids. The V gene lost 4 bases and the J gene lost 7 bases, with 13 bases spanning the gap. CDR3 nucleotides: TGTGCCAGCAGCCCCTTTAGGGGGAATACGCAGTATTTT. Translation gives CASSPFRGNTQYF.

This sequence joins TRBV11-2 and TRBJ2-7, with TRBD2 identical over 14 bases. From germline, CDR1 is SGHAT and CDR2 FQNNGV. The CDR3 is 19 amino acids. V trimming: 0 bases; J trimming: 2 bases; junction bases outside the gene matches: 9. CDR3 sequence reads: CASSLDPWTSGRPTYEQYV. Here the CDR3 DNA reads TGTGCCAGCAGCTTAGATCCATGGACTAGCGGGAGGCCTACCTACGAGCAGTACGTC.

The chain carries TRBV5-1 and TRBJ2-5; the match to TRBD1 covers 8 bases. Trimming cost V 1 base and J 4 bases; bases outside gene matches: 15. This CDR3 is built from 18 residues. Looked up from germline, CDR1 is SGHRS and CDR2 is YFSETQ. The CDR3 bases are TGCGCCAGCAGCTTGAAAGGGTCGACAGGGGCTTATGGAGAGACCCAGTACTTC. Translating gives CASSLKGSTGAYGETQYF.

As to this clone: The sample contains more than one DNA sequence encoding this CDR3. The chain is built from TRBV30 and TRBJ1-5; TRBD1 might be the D (5 bases). The CDR3 runs 15 residues. V dropped 0 bases and J dropped 2 bases, with 11 bases sitting between them. Germline V lookup: CDR1 GTSNPN, CDR2 SVGIG (reference sequence). The CDR3 reads CAWSVGGRGNQPQHF. The CDR3 DNA follows: TGTGCCTGGAGTGTGGGTGGCAGGGGCAATCAGCCCCAGCATTTT.

This sequence joins TRBV7-2 and TRBJ2-1; 11 nucleotides line up with TRBD2. V dropped 5 bases and J dropped 3; count of bases not matched to a gene: 6. CDR3 length equals 16 residues. The germline gives CDR1 SGHTA, CDR2 FQGNSA. CDR3 sequence reads: CASSRTSGSLYNEQFF. The DNA for the CDR3 is TGTGCCAGCAGCCGTACTAGCGGGAGTCTCTACAATGAGCAGTTCTTC.

This clone has a handful of counts. The rearrangement links TRBV11-3 to TRBJ2-3; 11 nucleotides align to TRBD2. There are 16 residues in the CDR3. Germline values: CDR1 SGHNT, CDR2 YENEEA. V was pared by 4 bases and J by 6 bases, with 9 bases of the junction left unmatched. The CDR3 sequence: CASSSRTSGQWDTQYF. DNA of the CDR3: TGTGCCAGCAGCTCTCGGACTAGCGGGCAATGGGATACGCAGTATTTT. Based on the CDR3 plus reference TRBV11-3 and TRBJ2-3, the full variable domain is EAGVVQSPRYKIIEKKQPVAFWCNPISGHNTLYWYLQNLGQGPELLIRYENEEAVDDSQLPKDRFSAERLKGVDSTLKIQPAELGDSAVYLCASSSRTSGQWDTQYFGPGTRLTVL.

This clone was seen only a few times. The chain employs TRBV7-2 and TRBJ2-5; D perhaps matches TRBD1 (5 bases). The V end was cut by 2 bases, the J end by 5 bases, with 15 bases between. The CDR3 has 15 amino acids. The germline gives CDR1 SGHTA, CDR2 FQGNSA. The CDR3 sequence is CASSLWAGMGETQYF. The CDR3 coding sequence is TGTGCCAGCAGCTTATGGGCAGGGATGGGGGAGACCCAGTACTTC.

V and J are TRBV19 and TRBJ1-2; the D gene is possibly TRBD1 (6 bases). V was trimmed by 5 bases and J by 5 bases, leaving 21 bases between them. The CDR3 has 16 amino acids. Germline CDR1 LNHDA, CDR2 SQIVND (reference sequence). Here the CDR3 DNA reads TGTGCCAGTAGTGTTCTACAGGGCTCCCTATCTTATGGCTACACCTTC. This sequence encodes CASSVLQGSLSYGYTF.

This clone was counted only a few times. The rearrangement uses TRBV4-2 and TRBJ1-5, with D perhaps matching TRBD1 (5 bases). V lost 0 bases and J 0 bases, leaving 15 bases between the germline ends. Germline assignment: CDR1 LGHNA and CDR2 YNFKEQ. The CDR3 has 18 amino acids. The CDR3 DNA follows: TGTGCCAGCAGCCAAGATCGCGCGGACAAGTTTAGCAATCAGCCCCAGCATTTT. This translates into CASSQDRADKFSNQPQHF.

The J gene is TRBJ1-1, the V gene TRBV4-1; D call uncertain. Germline CDR1 is MGHRA and CDR2 is YSYEKL. V was trimmed by 0 bases and J by 1 base, leaving 9 bases between them. This CDR3 has 15 amino acids. The CDR3 DNA reads TGCGCCAGCAGCCAAGACCCAGTGCCGAACACTGAAGCTTTCTTT. Protein product: CASSQDPVPNTEAFF.

In its sample, this clone was seen a few times. The rearrangement uses TRBV29-1 and TRBJ2-7, with D perhaps TRBD1 (6 bases). Trimming took 6 bases from V and 2 from J, leaving 14 bases between them. This CDR3 is 13 amino acids long. Germline loops: CDR1 SQVTM, CDR2 ANQGSEA. The CDR3 loop reads CSVLQQGAYEQYF. The CDR3 DNA reads as TGCAGCGTCCTCCAACAGGGAGCCTACGAGCAGTACTTC.